This T cell receptor beta chain was observed in a study of spatial heterogeneity in lung cancer. Unique molecular identifiers, one per molecule, were present on every TCR cDNA molecule. MiXCR was run by TCRdb on the 5' RACE reads, yielding one entry per CDR3 protein. This sample has over 50,000 distinct CDR3 sequences, with roughly 5.9% found just once. This clonotype was recorded at least ten times. Time point in this sample: sample taken at primary tumor resection. The ends were cut back, 6 bases at V and 3 bases at J, with 14 bases in the middle. Germline V CDR1 and CDR2: LGHDT, YNNKEL (reference sequence). The CDR3 spans 15 residues.

This sequence joins TRBV3-1 and TRBJ2-2; the D gene could be TRBD1 or TRBD2 (5 bases each). The specimen comprised PBMCs, sampled at surgery. The clonotype was recovered from a female donor with early-stage non-small cell lung cancer. The CDR3 DNA reads TGTGCCAGCAGACCGAGGGGCCGTGACACCGGGGAGCTGTTTTTT. It yields the protein CASRPRGRDTGELFF.